The rows below give T cell receptor beta chains drawn from one sample of a study of neurological immune-mediated disorders. TCRdb reprocessed the 5' RACE reads with MiXCR, giving one entry per CDR3 protein. The sample lists tens of thousands of distinct CDR3 sequences; 2% to 2.5% were seen once. The material sequenced was PBMCs. Receptors originate from a woman aged 45-60 years with multiple sclerosis. The CDR3 runs from the conserved cysteine through the conserved F or W. The D gene is left open where the match is weak. Each size is once, few, many or a size class.

J: TRBJ2-5
V: TRBV20-1
D: TRBD2
size: many
CDR3: CSARLAGGVETQYF
DNA: TGCAGTGCTAGACTAGCGGGAGGAGTTGAGACCCAGTACTTC

J: TRBJ2-7
V: TRBV2
D: NA
size: many
CDR3: CASSEGGGRSYEQYF
DNA: TGTGCCAGCAGTGAGGGAGGGGGAAGGTCCTACGAGCAGTACTTC

J: TRBJ1-6
V: TRBV20-1
D: NA
size: many
CDR3: CSARAGSRYNSPLHF
DNA: TGCAGTGCTAGGGCAGGGAGTCGCTATAATTCACCCCTCCACTTT

J: TRBJ1-6
V: TRBV29-1
D: TRBD1
size: many
CDR3: CSVGDTGGISPLHF
DNA: TGCAGCGTTGGAGACACAGGGGGGATTTCACCCCTCCACTTT

J: TRBJ2-7
V: TRBV5-6
D: NA
size: many
CDR3: CASSLNPAAYEQYF
DNA: TGTGCCAGCAGCTTGAATCCGGCGGCCTACGAGCAGTACTTC

J: TRBJ2-3
V: TRBV12-3/TRBV12-4
D: NA
size: few
CDR3: CASSFGRELYTQYF
DNA: TGTGCCAGCAGTTTTGGAAGGGAATTATATACGCAGTATTTT

J: TRBJ1-2
V: TRBV5-1
D: TRBD1
size: many
CDR3: CASSSTGTGWNTDYGYTF
DNA: TGCGCCAGCAGCTCAACCGGGACAGGGTGGAACACGGACTATGGCTACACCTTC

J: TRBJ2-5
V: TRBV6-2/TRBV6-3
D: TRBD1
size: many
CDR3: CASRSGGGETQYF
DNA: TGTGCCAGCAGGTCAGGGGGTGGAGAGACCCAGTACTTC

J: TRBJ2-1
V: TRBV20-1
D: NA
size: many
CDR3: CSARKWTRSSYNEQFF
DNA: TGCAGTGCTAGGAAATGGACCCGAAGCTCCTACAATGAGCAGTTCTTC

J: TRBJ2-2
V: TRBV20-1
D: TRBD1
size: many
CDR3: CSARDDRGRTGELFF
DNA: TGCAGTGCTAGAGATGACAGGGGGCGGACCGGGGAGCTGTTTTTT

J: TRBJ1-2
V: TRBV20-1
D: NA
size: many
CDR3: CSARSPTYPADGYTF
DNA: TGCAGTGCTAGATCGCCTACGTACCCGGCGGACGGCTACACCTTC